The clone carrying this T cell receptor (beta chain) has only a few counts. The antigen remains undetermined. This sample also contains other DNA sequences that code for the same CDR3. The entry originates in a study of beta chain features in type 1 diabetes. Study-level results: With patients and controls alike, PCR might favor shorter templates to an equal degree. Sampled from patients, naive, central memory and Treg TCRB repertoires appeared more similar than those sampled from healthy donors.

Sequencing targeted expressed TCRB transcripts, as all isolated RNA had been reverse transcribed. Measured with immunoSEQ multiplex PCR; TCRdb has only the in-frame clones, and not every one. The repertoire has about 900,000 clones, about a sixth of them found once; the top ten carry 0.02% to 0.025%. The CDR3 is 11 amino acids. V was cut by 6 bases and J by 6 bases, with 8 bases left in between. Germline loops: CDR1 KGHSH, CDR2 LQKENI. Cell sorting via CD45RO/CCR7/CD25/CD127/CD95/CD27 was performed to obtain CD4+ naive, central memory, regulatory and stem cell-like memory cells. Sample: naive CD4+ T cells from blood. This receptor was identified in a young woman in good health. J is TRBJ1-2 and V is TRBV18; D is unclear. The CDR3 region has the DNA TGTGCCAGCTCCTCTACTGATGGCTACACCTTC. It yields the protein CASSSTDGYTF.